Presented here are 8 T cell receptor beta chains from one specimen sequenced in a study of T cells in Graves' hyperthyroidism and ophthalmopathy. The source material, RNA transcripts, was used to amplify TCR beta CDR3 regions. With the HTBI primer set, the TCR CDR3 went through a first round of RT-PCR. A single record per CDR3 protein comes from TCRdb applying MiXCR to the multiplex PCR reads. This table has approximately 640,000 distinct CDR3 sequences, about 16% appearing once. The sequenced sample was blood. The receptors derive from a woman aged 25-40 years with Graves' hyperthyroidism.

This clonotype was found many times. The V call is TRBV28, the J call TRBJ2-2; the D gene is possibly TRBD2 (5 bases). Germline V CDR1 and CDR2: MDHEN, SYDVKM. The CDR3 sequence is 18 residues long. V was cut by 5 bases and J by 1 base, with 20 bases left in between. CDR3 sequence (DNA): TGTGCCAGCAGTCTGCCCTCGCTGAAGCGGCTGAACACCGGGGAGCTGTTTTTT. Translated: CASSLPSLKRLNTGELFF.

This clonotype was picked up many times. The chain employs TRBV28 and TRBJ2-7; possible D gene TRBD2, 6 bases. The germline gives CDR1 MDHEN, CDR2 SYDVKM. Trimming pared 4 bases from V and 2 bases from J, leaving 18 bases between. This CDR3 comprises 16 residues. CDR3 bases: TGTGCCAGCAGTTCCATCGGGGCGGGGACTGCCTACGAGCAGTACTTC. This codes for CASSSIGAGTAYEQYF.

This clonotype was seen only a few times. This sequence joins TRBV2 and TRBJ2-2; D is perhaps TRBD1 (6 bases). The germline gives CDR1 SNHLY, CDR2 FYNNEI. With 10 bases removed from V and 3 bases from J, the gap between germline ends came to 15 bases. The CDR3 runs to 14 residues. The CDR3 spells CATKRDTYTGELFF. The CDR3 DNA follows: TGTGCCACCAAAAGGGACACCTACACCGGGGAGCTGTTTTTT.

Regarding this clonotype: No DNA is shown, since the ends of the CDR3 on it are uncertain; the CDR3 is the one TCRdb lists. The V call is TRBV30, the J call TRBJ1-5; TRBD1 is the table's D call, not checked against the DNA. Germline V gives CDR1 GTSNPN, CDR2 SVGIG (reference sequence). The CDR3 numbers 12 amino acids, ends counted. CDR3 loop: CAWGPGAGSLHF.

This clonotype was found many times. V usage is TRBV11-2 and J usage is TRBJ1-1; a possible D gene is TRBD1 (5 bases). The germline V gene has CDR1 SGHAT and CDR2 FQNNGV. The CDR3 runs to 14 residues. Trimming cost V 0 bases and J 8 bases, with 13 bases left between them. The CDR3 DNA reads TGTGCCAGCAGCTTAGATAAAGGGGCACGGGAAGCTTTCTTT. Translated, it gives CASSLDKGAREAFF.

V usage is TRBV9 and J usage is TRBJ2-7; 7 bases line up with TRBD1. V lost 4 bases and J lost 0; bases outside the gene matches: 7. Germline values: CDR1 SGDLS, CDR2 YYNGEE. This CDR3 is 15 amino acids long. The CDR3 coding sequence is TGTGCCAGCAGCCCCAGCAACAGGGGCTCCTACGAGCAGTACTTC. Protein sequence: CASSPSNRGSYEQYF.

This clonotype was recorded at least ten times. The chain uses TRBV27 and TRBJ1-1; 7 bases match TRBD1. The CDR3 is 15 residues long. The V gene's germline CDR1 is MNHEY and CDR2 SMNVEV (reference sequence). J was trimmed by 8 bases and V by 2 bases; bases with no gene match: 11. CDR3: CASSLSRGILFEAFF. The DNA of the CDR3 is TGTGCCAGCAGTTTAAGCAGGGGGATACTTTTCGAAGCTTTCTTT.

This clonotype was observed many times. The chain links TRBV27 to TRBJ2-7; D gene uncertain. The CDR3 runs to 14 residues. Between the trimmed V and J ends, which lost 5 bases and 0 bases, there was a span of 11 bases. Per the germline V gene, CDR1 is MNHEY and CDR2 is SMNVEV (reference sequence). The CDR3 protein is CASSPHTGSYEQYF. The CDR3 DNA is TGTGCCAGCAGTCCCCACACGGGCTCCTACGAGCAGTACTTC.